This T cell receptor (beta chain) was identified in a study of blood T cell repertoires in COVID-19. On the study more broadly: Acute-phase and convalescent COVID-19 samples originated in the United States, Italy and Spain. Sources were T cells, B-cell-depleted T cells, or PBMCs; the material itself was cDNA or gDNA.

Per germline, CDR1 SGHTA and CDR2 FQGNSA. The CDR3 runs 17 residues. V dropped 3 bases and J dropped 6; count of bases not matched to a gene: 11. Patients from Seattle were sampled longitudinally, starting during active infection. This table comes from immunoSEQ multiplex PCR, and its TCRdb copy is limited to in-frame clones, with some not included. The table shows roughly 350,000 clones, with roughly 86% occurring only once. The J gene is TRBJ2-1, the V gene TRBV7-2; 10 nucleotides match TRBD1. The origin of this receptor is a woman aged 25 to 39 with COVID-19, enrolled during active disease. Sequences were obtained from peripheral blood. The CDR3 sequence: CASSFPGTGDPGNEQFF. The CDR3 DNA reads TGTGCCAGCAGCTTCCCCGGGACAGGGGACCCCGGCAATGAGCAGTTCTTC.